The rows below give T cell receptor beta chains drawn from one sample of a study of radiation and T cells in renal cell carcinoma. The assay was immunoSEQ multiplex PCR, and TCRdb's table has in-frame clones only and misses some. The sample lists about 130,000 clones, around nine tenths occurring once. Sequences were derived from blood, sampled from a patient whose treatment included radiotherapy and nephrectomy. All receptors come from a woman in her seventies with renal cell carcinoma. CDR3s include the opening cysteine and the closing phenylalanine or tryptophan. A D gene is named only where the DNA matches it firmly. Size is omitted from some rows. Given values are once, few, many or a class for expanded clones.

V gene	J gene	D gene	clone size	CDR3 protein	CDR3 DNA
TRBV28	TRBJ1-6	TRBD1	.	CASSLGQGWSPLHF	TGTGCCAGCAGTTTGGGACAGGGTTGGTCACCCCTCCACTTT
TRBV4-1	TRBJ1-1	.	once	CASSTRQPMNTEAFF	TGCGCCAGCAGCACCCGACAGCCCATGAACACTGAAGCTTTCTTT
TRBV5-5	TRBJ2-3	TRBD2	.	CASSLAGTSFTDTQYF	TGTGCCAGCAGCTTGGCCGGGACTAGCTTCACAGATACGCAGTATTTT
TRBV28	TRBJ1-2	TRBD1	.	CASSRDRVSGGYTF	TGTGCCAGCAGCCGTGACAGGGTCAGCGGTGGCTACACCTTC
TRBV2	TRBJ1-1	.	few	CASIKGVGTEAFF	TGTGCCAGCATAAAGGGTGTAGGCACTGAAGCTTTCTTT
TRBV19	TRBJ1-1	.	.	CASSPQQVNTEAFF	TGTGCCAGTAGTCCCCAGCAGGTTAACACTGAAGCTTTCTTT
TRBV6-4	TRBJ2-2	TRBD2	.	CASSAGSGRKNTGELFF	TGTGCCAGCAGTGCGGGTAGCGGGAGAAAAAACACCGGGGAGCTGTTTTTT
TRBV23-1	TRBJ2-3	.	.	CASSFPDTQYF	TGCGCCAGCAGTTTCCCAGATACGCAGTATTTT
TRBV2	TRBJ1-3	TRBD1	.	CASKTGGRGNTIYF	TGTGCCAGCAAGACAGGGGGACGAGGAAACACCATATATTTT
TRBV5-8	TRBJ2-3	TRBD2	.	CASSLRAGGPGDTQYF	TGTGCCAGCAGCTTACGAGCGGGGGGGCCAGGAGATACGCAGTATTTT
TRBV12-5	TRBJ1-2	.	.	CASGLVPGSGYTF	TGTGCTAGTGGTTTGGTACCGGGGAGCGGCTACACCTTC
TRBV2	TRBJ2-1	.	.	CASTERNEQFF	TGTGCCAGCACCGAGCGTAATGAGCAGTTCTTC
TRBV5-1	TRBJ1-6	TRBD1	few	CASSPRTGDNSPLHF	TGCGCCAGCAGCCCCAGGACAGGTGATAATTCACCCCTCCACTTT
TRBV19	TRBJ2-7	.	.	CASSSGTTNYEQYF	TGTGCCAGTAGTTCTGGGACAACCAACTACGAGCAGTACTTC
TRBV7-2	TRBJ1-2	.	once	CASGPAIGAEYGYTF	TGTGCCAGCGGCCCGGCCATCGGCGCGGAATATGGCTACACCTTC
TRBV6-5	TRBJ1-2	TRBD1	.	CASSNTGGNYGYTF	TGTGCCAGCAGCAATACAGGGGGCAACTATGGCTACACCTTC
TRBV10-3	TRBJ2-7	.	.	CAISEGELDEQYF	TGTGCCATCAGTGAGGGTGAATTGGACGAGCAGTACTTC
TRBV6-1	TRBJ2-7	.	.	CASSATENSYEQYF	TGTGCCAGCAGTGCGACAGAAAACTCCTACGAGCAGTACTTC
TRBV28	TRBJ2-7	.	.	CASHGGAIYEQYF	TGTGCCAGCCACGGGGGCGCGATCTACGAGCAGTACTTC
TRBV11-2	TRBJ1-6	TRBD1	once	CASTKGQGGWGSPLHF	TGTGCCAGCACAAAGGGACAGGGCGGATGGGGTTCACCCCTCCACTTT
TRBV18	TRBJ1-2	.	.	CASSPAGQDKGRYGYTF	TGTGCCAGCTCACCTGCGGGACAAGACAAAGGTAGGTATGGCTACACCTTC
TRBV2	TRBJ1-2	.	.	CASSESRQGLRGYTF	TGTGCCAGCAGTGAAAGTCGGCAGGGGCTTCGGGGCTACACCTTC
TRBV4-3	TRBJ1-1	.	.	CASSQDRGDTEAFF	TGCGCCAGCAGCCAAGATCGGGGGGACACTGAAGCTTTCTTT
TRBV7-6	TRBJ2-1	TRBD2	once	CASSFLAGGSRYEQFF	TGTGCCAGCAGCTTTCTAGCGGGGGGCTCGCGGTATGAGCAGTTCTTC
TRBV11-2	TRBJ2-7	.	.	CASSPKWEQYF	TGTGCCAGCAGCCCCAAGTGGGAGCAGTACTTC
TRBV6-5	TRBJ2-3	.	.	CASSTDPNTDTQYF	TGTGCCAGCAGCACGGACCCAAACACAGATACGCAGTATTTT
TRBV21-1	TRBJ1-5	.	.	CASSKKGATLNQPQHF	TGTGCCAGCAGCAAGAAGGGGGCGACCCTTAATCAGCCCCAGCATTTT
TRBV7-2	TRBJ1-2	TRBD1	.	CASSPGQGRLLYGYTF	TGTGCCAGCAGCCCGGGACAGGGCCGCCTTTTGTATGGCTACACCTTC
TRBV2	TRBJ2-7	.	.	CASSEANEQYF	TGTGCCAGCAGTGAAGCGAACGAGCAGTACTTC
TRBV19	TRBJ1-2	TRBD1	.	CASSIRTGMNYGYTF	TGTGCCAGTAGTATAAGGACAGGTATGAACTATGGCTACACCTTC
TRBV11-1	TRBJ2-3	.	.	CASSPRRDSKQYF	TGTGCCAGCAGCCCTCGCCGGGACTCCAAGCAGTATTTT
TRBV29-1	TRBJ2-7	TRBD1	.	CSEDRGNEQYF	TGCAGCGAAGACAGGGGCAACGAGCAGTACTTC
TRBV7-8	TRBJ2-3	.	.	CASSLGTQSTDTQYF	TGTGCCAGCAGCCTCGGGACTCAGAGCACAGATACGCAGTATTTT
TRBV5-1	TRBJ2-6	.	.	CASSLDGQGSRANVLTF	TGCGCCAGCAGCTTGGATGGGCAGGGAAGTAGGGCCAACGTCCTGACTTTC
TRBV6-6	TRBJ2-7	.	once	CASSYSFDGYEQYF	TGTGCCAGCAGTTACTCCTTCGACGGCTACGAGCAGTACTTC
TRBV5-1	TRBJ1-2	.	.	CASRTGTSNYGYTF	TGCGCCAGCAGGACTGGGACAAGTAACTATGGCTACACCTTC
TRBV5-4	TRBJ1-1	TRBD1	few	CASSLGQGRGNTEAFF	TGTGCCAGCAGCTTAGGACAGGGTAGGGGGAACACTGAAGCTTTCTTT
TRBV5-4	TRBJ1-2	TRBD1	.	CASSYGQGWANYGYTF	TGTGCCAGCAGCTACGGACAGGGTTGGGCTAACTATGGCTACACCTTC
TRBV7-8	TRBJ2-2	TRBD1	.	CASSRRQGHTGELFF	TGTGCCAGCAGCCGTCGACAGGGGCACACCGGGGAGCTGTTTTTT
TRBV29-1	TRBJ1-1	.	few	CSSTTAQAFF	TGCAGCTCAACGACGGCACAAGCTTTCTTT
TRBV5-1	TRBJ1-2	.	.	CASSQTTVANYGYTF	TGCGCCAGCAGCCAAACGACTGTAGCTAACTATGGCTACACCTTC
TRBV7-2	TRBJ2-5	TRBD1	few	CASSLDSGQGSKTQYF	TGTGCCAGCAGCTTAGACTCGGGACAGGGTAGCAAGACCCAGTACTTC
TRBV5-1	TRBJ2-2	.	.	CASSLGLGNTGELFF	TGCGCCAGCAGCTTGGGACTAGGGAACACCGGGGAGCTGTTTTTT
TRBV19	TRBJ2-7	TRBD1	once	CASSPRDRPFYEQYF	TGTGCCAGTAGTCCCCGGGACAGGCCCTTCTACGAGCAGTACTTC
TRBV7-3	TRBJ2-3	.	.	CASSPGPTSTDTQYF	TGTGCCAGCAGCCCCGGGCCCACTAGCACAGATACGCAGTATTTT
TRBV5-8	TRBJ2-1	.	few	CASSLGAGYNEQFF	TGTGCCAGCAGCTTGGGCGCCGGGTACAATGAGCAGTTCTTC